Presented here are 9 T cell receptor beta chains from one specimen sequenced in a study of OX40 agonist ivuxolimab in advanced cancers. Measured with immunoSEQ multiplex PCR; TCRdb has only the in-frame clones, and not every one. The profile covers fewer than 65,000 clones, with 85% to 90% appearing a single time and 1.9% taken by the ten largest. Sequenced material: CD4+ or CD8+ T cells sorted from blood, taken in a trial of the OX40 agonist ivuxolimab. Every receptor here comes from an adult with an advanced solid tumor such as melanoma, head and neck, liver or kidney cancer.

CDR3 sequence: CASSTGQGGSEAFF. DNA for the CDR3: TGTGCCAGTAGTACCGGACAGGGGGGCTCTGAAGCTTTCTTT. The chain joins TRBV19 to TRBJ1-1; TRBD1 matches 10 bases. The junction had 5 bases not matched to a gene; V was cut back by 4 bases and J by 6 bases. The CDR3 totals 14 residues. CDR1 and CDR2 (germline): LNHDA, SQIVND (reference sequence).

V and J are TRBV2 and TRBJ1-5, with D possibly TRBD1 on 5 matching bases. CDR1 and CDR2 (germline): SNHLY, FYNNEI. The CDR3 sequence is 15 residues long. Trimming pared 6 bases from V and 5 bases from J, leaving 17 bases between. The CDR3 bases are TGTGCCAGCAGCTCCGGGGCCGGAGTCTATCAGCCCCAGCATTTT. This gives the protein CASSSGAGVYQPQHF.

The V call is TRBV29-1, the J call TRBJ1-1; D gene uncertain. Germline loops: CDR1 SQVTM, CDR2 ANQGSEA. Trimming cost V 1 base and J 1 base, with 4 bases left between them. The CDR3 loop spans 12 amino acids. The CDR3 nucleotides read TGCAGCGTTGAAGCAGGGAACACTGAAGCTTTCTTT. Residues: CSVEAGNTEAFF.

V and J are TRBV27 and TRBJ1-2, with 11 positions matching TRBD1. The CDR3 sequence is 14 residues long. Per germline, CDR1 MNHEY and CDR2 SMNVEV (reference sequence). V shed 8 bases, J shed 8 bases, and the junction held 10 bases outside the gene matches. The CDR3 loop reads CASRSVGTGGGYTF. DNA for the CDR3: TGTGCCAGCCGATCAGTTGGGACAGGGGGAGGCTACACCTTC.

The chain has TRBV5-6 and TRBJ2-5; a possible D gene is TRBD2 (6 bases). This CDR3 contains 14 residues. The V end was cut by 5 bases, the J end by 5 bases, with 16 bases between. Germline CDR1 and CDR2: SGHDT and YYEEEE. CDR3 sequence: CASSAASEGETQYF. CDR3 coding DNA: TGTGCCAGCAGTGCGGCTAGCGAGGGGGAGACCCAGTACTTC.

The chain uses TRBV7-3 and TRBJ2-1; D unclear. Trimming took off 2 bases at V and 6 bases at J, with 11 bases between the two ends. Germline lookup yields CDR1 SGHTA and CDR2 FQGTGA. This CDR3 has 14 residues. CDR3 sequence: CASSLGFVGNEQFF. As DNA, the CDR3 is TGTGCCAGCAGCTTAGGTTTTGTGGGCAATGAGCAGTTCTTC.

J is TRBJ2-4 and V is TRBV28, with TRBD1 as a possible D gene (5 bases). In germline, CDR1 is MDHEN, CDR2 SYDVKM. The CDR3 has 17 residues. V dropped 3 bases and J dropped 0 bases, with 15 bases sitting between them. The CDR3 protein is CASSFYNPRVAKNIQYF. The CDR3 coding sequence is TGTGCCAGCAGTTTCTACAACCCCAGGGTAGCCAAAAACATTCAGTACTTC.

In its sample, this clone was seen once. The chain joins TRBV7-8 to TRBJ1-2; tentative D call: TRBD1 (5 bases). The length of the CDR3 is 15 residues. CDR1 SGHVS and CDR2 FQNEAQ come from the germline V gene. V was clipped by 5 bases and J by 4 bases, with 17 bases between them. CDR3 amino acids: CASSPMGGQTYGYTF. In nucleotides, the CDR3 is TGTGCCAGCAGCCCCATGGGCGGACAAACCTATGGCTACACCTTC.

On this clone itself: At one boundary the junction diverges from the germline segment, which might be a read error. The rearrangement joins TRBV7-9 to TRBJ2-1; 8 bases are shared with TRBD1. The CDR3 spans 11 residues. Germline V gene sequence: CDR1 SEHNR, CDR2 FQNEAQ (reference sequence). Written as DNA, the CDR3 is TGTGCCAGCAGCCAAGACAGGGGAGTACTCTTC. This codes for CASSQDRGVLF.